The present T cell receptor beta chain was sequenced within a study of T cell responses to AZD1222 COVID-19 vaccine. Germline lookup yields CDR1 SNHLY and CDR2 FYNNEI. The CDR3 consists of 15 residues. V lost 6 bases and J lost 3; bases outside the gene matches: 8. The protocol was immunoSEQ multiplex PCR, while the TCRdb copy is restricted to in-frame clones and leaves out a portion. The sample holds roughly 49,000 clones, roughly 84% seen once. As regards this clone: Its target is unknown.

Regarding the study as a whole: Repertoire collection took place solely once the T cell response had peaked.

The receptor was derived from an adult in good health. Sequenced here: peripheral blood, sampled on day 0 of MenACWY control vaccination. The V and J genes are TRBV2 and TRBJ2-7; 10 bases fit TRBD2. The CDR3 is CASSPTLAGDYEQYF. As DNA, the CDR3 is TGTGCCAGCAGCCCCACTCTAGCGGGAGACTACGAGCAGTACTTC.